Listed here are 28 T cell receptor beta chains from one sample, sequenced in a study of graft-versus-host responses after intestinal transplantation. The assay was immunoSEQ multiplex PCR, and TCRdb's table has in-frame clones only and misses some. This sample has about 98,000 clones, with about 82% found just once. The sample consisted of PBMCs, taken 255 days after intestinal transplant. The origin of the receptors is a human patient who received an intestinal transplant, so some T cells may come from the graft donor.

This chain connects TRBV19 to TRBJ2-7; 10 bases align to TRBD1. Germline V gene lookup returns CDR1 LNHDA and CDR2 SQIVND (reference sequence). V shed 5 bases, J shed 3 bases, and the junction held 7 bases outside the gene matches. CDR3 size: 15 residues. CDR3 coding DNA: TGTGCCAGTAGTCCCTCCGGGACAGGGGACTACGAGCAGTACTTC. This translates into CASSPSGTGDYEQYF.

This chain uses TRBV5-4 with TRBJ2-2; tentative D call: TRBD2 (7 bases). The germline gives CDR1 SGHNT, CDR2 YYREEE (reference sequence). The V end lost 4 bases, the J end lost 4 bases, and 17 bases lay between the germline ends. The CDR3 covers 16 residues. The CDR3 sequence is CASSPLGGAVTGELFF. The CDR3 region has the DNA TGTGCCAGCAGCCCCCTAGGGGGGGCGGTCACCGGGGAGCTGTTTTTT. Full variable domain (outside the CDR3, taken from reference TRBV5-4 and TRBJ2-2): ETGVTQSPTHLIKTRGQQVTLRCSSQSGHNTVSWYQQALGQGPQFIFQYYREEENGRGNFPPRFSGLQFPNYSSELNVNALELDDSALYLCASSPLGGAVTGELFFGEGSRLTVL.

CDR3 sequence reads: CASSNGRGGETQYF. The CDR3 DNA is TGTGCCAGCAGTAACGGGAGGGGCGGGGAGACCCAGTACTTC. The V and J genes are TRBV6-1 and TRBJ2-5; 8 bases align to TRBD2. The germline V gene encodes CDR1 MNHNS and CDR2 SASEGT. V lost 5 bases to trimming and J lost 5 bases; unmatched junction nucleotides: 7. This CDR3 contains 14 residues.

The rearrangement links TRBV6-1 to TRBJ2-7; TRBD1 matches at 8 bases. The CDR3 spans 14 residues. V shed 11 bases and J 0 bases; nucleotides not matched to a gene: 9. Germline assignment: CDR1 MNHNS and CDR2 SASEGT. The CDR3: CAGSRTGRSYEQYF. CDR3 coding DNA: TGTGCCGGTTCGAGGACAGGGCGCTCCTACGAGCAGTACTTC.

This chain links TRBV27 with TRBJ2-7, with D possibly matching TRBD2 (5 bases). Germline CDR1 reads MNHEY; CDR2 reads SMNVEV (reference sequence). The CDR3 has 17 amino acids. Trimming left V 6 bases short and J 2 bases short, with 23 bases between. The CDR3 DNA reads TGTGCCAGCAGATCACTAGAGGCGGCTCCAGCCCCCTACGAGCAGTACGTC. Translation: CASRSLEAAPAPYEQYV.

The chain joins TRBV19 to TRBJ1-5; 7 nucleotides match TRBD1. In germline, CDR1 is LNHDA, CDR2 SQIVND (reference sequence). CDR3 length: 14 residues. After removal of 7 bases from V and 5 bases from J, the junction contained 8 bases not matched to a gene. In DNA, the CDR3 is TGTGCCAGTACCAACCCCACAGGGGATCAGCCCCAGCATTTT. Its translation is CASTNPTGDQPQHF.

As regards this clone: One end of the junction is discordant with germline, which a read error may explain. This chain connects TRBV5-8 to TRBJ1-1, with D perhaps TRBD1 (6 bases). This CDR3 contains 15 residues. Germline values: CDR1 SGHTS, CDR2 YDEGEE. The CDR3 DNA reads TGTGCCAGCAGGTTGGGGGACAACCTGAACACTGAAGCTTTCTTT. This encodes CASRLGDNLNTEAFF.

This clone was detected once. The chain is built from TRBV4-1 and TRBJ1-2; 7 bases fit TRBD1. V gave up 2 bases and J gave up 6 bases; unmatched junction bases: 9. CDR3 length: 15 amino acids. Looked up from germline, CDR1 is MGHRA and CDR2 is YSYEKL. The CDR3 coding sequence is TGCGCCAGCAGCCAACGTCTACAGGGGTCGGATGGCTACACCTTC. Translation: CASSQRLQGSDGYTF.

This clone was observed a single time. The chain has TRBV19 and TRBJ1-5, with no clear D. V was pared by 3 bases and J by 1 base, with 7 bases between. Germline assignment: CDR1 LNHDA and CDR2 SQIVND (reference sequence). This CDR3 comprises 14 residues. CDR3 sequence: CASSIWESNQPQHF. CDR3 in DNA: TGTGCCAGTAGTATCTGGGAAAGCAATCAGCCCCAGCATTTT.

This clone was recorded once. This sequence joins TRBV5-1 and TRBJ2-7, with D uncertain. This CDR3 contains 14 residues. The germline V gene has CDR1 SGHRS and CDR2 YFSETQ. Trimming pared 0 bases from V and 2 bases from J, leaving 9 bases between. The CDR3 sequence is CASSLAYPPYEQYF. The CDR3 DNA reads as TGCGCCAGCAGCTTGGCCTACCCGCCCTACGAGCAGTACTTC. Full variable domain (rest looked up from reference TRBV5-1 and TRBJ2-7): KAGVTQTPRYLIKTRGQQVTLSCSPISGHRSVSWYQQTPGQGLQFLFEYFSETQRNKGNFPGRFSGRQFSNSRSEMNVSTLELGDSALYLCASSLAYPPYEQYFGPGTRLTVT.

The gene calls are TRBV7-2 and TRBJ2-5, with D possibly TRBD1 on 6 matching bases. Trimming stripped 2 bases from V and 2 bases from J, with 18 bases between. The CDR3 extends over 17 amino acids. Germline assignment: CDR1 SGHTA and CDR2 FQGNSA. The CDR3: CASSLLCGPRGQETQYF. CDR3 DNA sequence: TGTGCCAGCAGCTTATTATGCGGTCCCAGGGGACAAGAGACCCAGTACTTC.

The chain links TRBV5-4 to TRBJ2-1, with 9 bases identical to TRBD1. The CDR3 sequence is 15 residues long. Germline V lookup: CDR1 SGHNT, CDR2 YYREEE (reference sequence). V trimming: 4 bases; J trimming: 12 bases; junction bases outside the gene matches: 14. CDR3 DNA sequence: TGTGCCAGCAGCGTCCGGGACAGGGATGGATTAGGGCAGTTCTTC. Translating gives CASSVRDRDGLGQFF.

This clone occurred a few times. This specimen includes other DNA sequences encoding the same CDR3. This chain uses TRBV5-1 with TRBJ2-7, with unresolved D. Germline V CDR1 and CDR2: SGHRS, YFSETQ. The length of the CDR3 is 12 residues. Trimming pared 3 bases from V and 0 bases from J, leaving 4 bases between. CDR3 in amino acids: CASSSNSYEQYF. As DNA, the CDR3 is TGCGCCAGCAGCTCCAACTCCTACGAGCAGTACTTC.

This clone was seen more than once but under ten times. The chain uses TRBV13 and TRBJ1-2, with 7 bases aligning to TRBD1. The germline gives CDR1 PRHDT, CDR2 FYEKMQ (reference sequence). The CDR3 runs 13 residues. Trimming cost V 5 bases and J 8 bases; bases outside gene matches: 8. The CDR3: CASSGRGQSGYTF. CDR3 DNA: TGTGCCAGCAGCGGACGGGGACAGAGCGGCTACACCTTC.

The chain employs TRBV19 and TRBJ1-1, with TRBD1 matching over 10 bases. The CDR3 length is 17 residues. Trimming took 2 bases from V and 1 from J; bases not matched to a gene: 7. CDR1 is LNHDA, CDR2 SQIVND, per germline (reference sequence). CDR3 residues: CASSIKTGGRRNTEAFF. Here the CDR3 DNA reads TGTGCCAGTAGTATAAAGACAGGGGGCAGGAGGAACACTGAAGCTTTCTTT.

This chain connects TRBV11-2 to TRBJ2-7, with D perhaps matching TRBD2 (5 bases). The CDR3 spans 15 residues. Per the germline V gene, CDR1 is SGHAT and CDR2 is FQNNGV. Trimming cost V 3 bases and J 2 bases, with 14 bases left between them. CDR3 amino acids: CASSLSPLEAYEQYV. The CDR3 bases are TGTGCCAGCAGCTTGTCCCCACTGGAGGCCTACGAGCAGTACGTC.

J is TRBJ1-2 and V is TRBV30; TRBD1 might be the D (5 bases). Trimming took 0 bases from V and 7 from J, leaving 21 bases between them. This CDR3 comprises 16 residues. Germline V gene sequence: CDR1 GTSNPN, CDR2 SVGIG (reference sequence). CDR3 sequence: CAWSVRRTGQGGGYTF. DNA for the CDR3: TGTGCCTGGAGTGTACGTCGGACGGGCCAGGGAGGTGGCTACACCTTC.

This sequence joins TRBV5-4 and TRBJ2-3; 9 nucleotides line up with TRBD2. The germline gives CDR1 SGHNT, CDR2 YYREEE (reference sequence). The CDR3 runs to 16 residues. Germline trimming cut 5 bases from V and 8 bases from J; bases unmatched to any gene: 15. The CDR3: CASSPLGGGARVTQYF. The CDR3, as DNA: TGTGCCAGCAGTCCGCTGGGCGGGGGGGCCCGGGTTACGCAGTATTTT.

The rearrangement joins TRBV10-3 to TRBJ2-5; TRBD2 agrees at 14 bases. The CDR3 runs 16 residues. From germline, CDR1 is ENHRY and CDR2 SYGVKD. V shed 4 bases, J shed 5 bases, and the junction held 6 bases outside the gene matches. Here the CDR3 DNA reads TGTGCCATCAGTGCTCGACTAGCGGGGGGGCAGGAGACCCAGTACTTC. Its protein product is CAISARLAGGQETQYF.

This clone was counted a single time. The CDR3 here is CASSLGGPPLNYGYTF. CDR3 nucleotide sequence: TGTGCCAGCAGTTTGGGAGGGCCGCCCCTTAACTATGGCTACACCTTC. V usage is TRBV27 and J usage is TRBJ1-2; no definite D call. Per the germline V gene, CDR1 is MNHEY and CDR2 is SMNVEV (reference sequence). There are 16 residues in the CDR3. Trimming pared 3 bases from V and 1 base from J, leaving 15 bases between.

J is TRBJ2-2 and V is TRBV6-1; D may correspond to TRBD1 or TRBD2 (6 bases each). The V gene lost 7 bases and the J gene lost 5 bases, with 17 bases spanning the gap. Per the germline V gene, CDR1 is MNHNS and CDR2 is SASEGT. The CDR3 is 15 residues long. CDR3 nucleotide sequence: TGTGCCAGCACCCTTGGGGGGCTAGCGACCGGGGAGCTGTTTTTT. This encodes CASTLGGLATGELFF.

The genes are TRBV28 and TRBJ1-5, with 7 nucleotides matching TRBD1. After removal of 6 bases from V and 4 bases from J, the junction contained 9 bases not matched to a gene. Germline loops: CDR1 MDHEN, CDR2 SYDVKM. This CDR3 is 15 amino acids long. The DNA of the CDR3 is TGTGCCAGCAGCCTACAGGGGTGGTCGAATCAGCCCCAGCATTTT. Protein sequence: CASSLQGWSNQPQHF.

This rearrangement joins TRBV28 to TRBJ2-2, with 7 bases matching TRBD2. CDR1 and CDR2 (germline): MDHEN, SYDVKM. V lost 2 bases to trimming and J lost 3 bases; unmatched junction nucleotides: 3. This CDR3 contains 15 residues. The CDR3 coding sequence is TGTGCCAGCAGTTTAGGGGGAGGGGACACCGGGGAGCTGTTTTTT. Translation gives CASSLGGGDTGELFF. Supplemented by reference TRBV28 and TRBJ2-2, the full variable domain reads DVKVTQSSRYLVKRTGEKVFLECVQDMDHENMFWYRQDPGLGLRLIYFSYDVKMKEKGDIPEGYSVSREKKERFSLILESASTNQTSMYLCASSLGGGDTGELFFGEGSRLTVL.

This clone was counted a few times. V usage is TRBV19 and J usage is TRBJ1-2; no reliable D call. The germline V gene encodes CDR1 LNHDA and CDR2 SQIVND (reference sequence). This CDR3 is 15 amino acids long. V shed 3 bases and J shed 4 bases, with 15 bases lying between them. Here the CDR3 DNA reads TGTGCCAGTAGTATCTCGCCCGTGTCAATCTATGGCTACACCTTC. Its translation is CASSISPVSIYGYTF.

This clone was recorded only once. The chain has TRBV19 and TRBJ2-5; D ambiguous. With 3 bases removed from V and 2 bases from J, the gap between germline ends came to 10 bases. CDR1 LNHDA and CDR2 SQIVND come from the germline V gene (reference sequence). The CDR3 length is 14 residues. CDR3 in DNA: TGTGCCAGTAGTATTTTTACAGATCAAGAGACCCAGTACTTC. It codes for CASSIFTDQETQYF.

The V and J genes are TRBV6-5 and TRBJ1-1; D is perhaps TRBD1 (6 bases). CDR1 and CDR2 (germline): MNHEY, SVGAGI. The CDR3 has 14 residues. Trimming removed 5 bases from V and 7 bases from J, with 17 bases in between. CDR3: CASSAKVGQREAFF. The DNA of the CDR3 is TGTGCCAGCAGTGCCAAGGTTGGACAGCGTGAAGCTTTCTTT.

The chain couples TRBV5-4 to TRBJ2-7; 9 positions match TRBD2. The CDR3 is 17 amino acids. Losses at the gene ends were 5 bases for V and 4 bases for J; bases not matched to a gene: 16. Germline CDR1 is SGHNT and CDR2 is YYREEE (reference sequence). The CDR3 bases are TGTGCCAGCAGTTACTCTAGCGGGACCACCATAAAATACGAGCAGTACTTC. Translation gives CASSYSSGTTIKYEQYF. Supplemented by reference TRBV5-4 and TRBJ2-7, the full variable domain reads ETGVTQSPTHLIKTRGQQVTLRCSSQSGHNTVSWYQQALGQGPQFIFQYYREEENGRGNFPPRFSGLQFPNYSSELNVNALELDDSALYLCASSYSSGTTIKYEQYFGPGTRLTVT.

The J gene is TRBJ2-2, the V gene TRBV6-4; 11 bases agree with TRBD2. With V trimmed by 2 bases and J by 4 bases, 0 bases remained unmatched. CDR1 and CDR2 from the germline V gene are MRHNA and SNTAGT. CDR3 length: 15 residues. CDR3 protein: CASSDTSGSTGELFF. The CDR3 DNA reads as TGTGCCAGCAGTGACACTAGCGGGAGCACCGGGGAGCTGTTTTTT.